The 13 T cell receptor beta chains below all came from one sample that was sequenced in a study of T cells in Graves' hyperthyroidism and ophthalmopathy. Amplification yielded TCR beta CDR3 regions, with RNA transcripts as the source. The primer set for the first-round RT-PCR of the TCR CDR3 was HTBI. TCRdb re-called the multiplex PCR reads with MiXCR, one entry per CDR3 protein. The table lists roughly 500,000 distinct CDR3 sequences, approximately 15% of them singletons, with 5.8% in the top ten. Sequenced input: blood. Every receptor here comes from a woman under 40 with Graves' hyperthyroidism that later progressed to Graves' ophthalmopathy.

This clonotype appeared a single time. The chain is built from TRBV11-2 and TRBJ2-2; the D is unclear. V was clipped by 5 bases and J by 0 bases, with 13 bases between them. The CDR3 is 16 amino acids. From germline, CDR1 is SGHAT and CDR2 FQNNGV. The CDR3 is CASSPRAVANTGELFF. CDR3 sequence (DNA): TGTGCCAGCAGCCCTCGGGCGGTTGCGAACACCGGGGAGCTGTTTTTT.

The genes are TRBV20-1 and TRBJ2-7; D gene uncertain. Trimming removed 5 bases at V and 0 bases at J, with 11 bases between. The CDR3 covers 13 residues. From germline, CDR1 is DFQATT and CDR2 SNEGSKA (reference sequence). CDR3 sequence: CSAQDLSSYEQYF. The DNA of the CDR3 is TGCAGTGCTCAGGACCTGAGCTCCTACGAGCAGTACTTC.

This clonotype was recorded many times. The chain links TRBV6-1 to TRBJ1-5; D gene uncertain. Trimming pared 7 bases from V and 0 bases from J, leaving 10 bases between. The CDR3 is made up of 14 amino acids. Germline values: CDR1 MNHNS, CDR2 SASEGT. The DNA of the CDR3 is TGTGCCAGCACCGCCGGAATTAGCAATCAGCCCCAGCATTTT. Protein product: CASTAGISNQPQHF.

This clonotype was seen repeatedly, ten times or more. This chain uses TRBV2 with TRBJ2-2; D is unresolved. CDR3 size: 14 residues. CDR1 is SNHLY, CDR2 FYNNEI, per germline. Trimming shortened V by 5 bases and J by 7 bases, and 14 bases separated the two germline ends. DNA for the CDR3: TGTGCCAGCAGTTCATGGGAAGATGTCGGGGAGCTGTTTTTT. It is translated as CASSSWEDVGELFF.

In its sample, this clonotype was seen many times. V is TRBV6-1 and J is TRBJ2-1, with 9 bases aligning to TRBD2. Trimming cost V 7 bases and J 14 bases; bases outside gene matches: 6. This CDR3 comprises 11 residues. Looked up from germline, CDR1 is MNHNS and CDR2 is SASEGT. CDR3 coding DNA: TGTGCCAGCAATACCGGGACTAGCAAGTTCTTC. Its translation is CASNTGTSKFF.

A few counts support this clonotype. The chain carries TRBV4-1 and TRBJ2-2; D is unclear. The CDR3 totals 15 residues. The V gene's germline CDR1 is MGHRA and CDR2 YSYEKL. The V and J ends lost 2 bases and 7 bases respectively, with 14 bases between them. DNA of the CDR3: TGCGCCAGCAGCCAATATTCTCTCAACGGCGGGGAGCTGTTTTTT. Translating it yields CASSQYSLNGGELFF.

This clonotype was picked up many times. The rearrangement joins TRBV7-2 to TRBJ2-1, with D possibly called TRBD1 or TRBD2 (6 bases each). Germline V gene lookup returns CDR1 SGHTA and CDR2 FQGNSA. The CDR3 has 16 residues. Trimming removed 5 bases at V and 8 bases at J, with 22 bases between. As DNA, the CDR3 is TGTGCCAGCAGCCCGCTAGAGAAGTGGGGGGCGGATGAGCAGTTCTTC. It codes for CASSPLEKWGADEQFF.

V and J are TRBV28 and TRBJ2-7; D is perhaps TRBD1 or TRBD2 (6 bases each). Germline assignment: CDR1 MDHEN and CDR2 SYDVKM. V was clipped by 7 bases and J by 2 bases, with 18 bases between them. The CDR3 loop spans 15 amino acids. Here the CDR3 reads CASTLTEGVAYEQYF. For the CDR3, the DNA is TGTGCCAGCACCCTCACGGAGGGGGTCGCCTACGAGCAGTACTTC.

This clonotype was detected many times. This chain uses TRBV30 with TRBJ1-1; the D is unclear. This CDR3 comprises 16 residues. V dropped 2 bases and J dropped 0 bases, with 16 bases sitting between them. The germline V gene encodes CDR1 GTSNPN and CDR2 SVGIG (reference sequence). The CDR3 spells CAWSPALFYMNTEAFF. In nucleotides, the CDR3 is TGTGCCTGGAGTCCAGCTTTATTTTATATGAACACTGAAGCTTTCTTT.

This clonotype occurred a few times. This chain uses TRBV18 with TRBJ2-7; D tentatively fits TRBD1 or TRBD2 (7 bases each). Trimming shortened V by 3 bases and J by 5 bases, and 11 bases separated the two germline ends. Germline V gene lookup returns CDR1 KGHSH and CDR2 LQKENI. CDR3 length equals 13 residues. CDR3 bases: TGTGCCAGCTCACCGGGAGGGGGCAACGAGCAGTACTTC. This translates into CASSPGGGNEQYF.

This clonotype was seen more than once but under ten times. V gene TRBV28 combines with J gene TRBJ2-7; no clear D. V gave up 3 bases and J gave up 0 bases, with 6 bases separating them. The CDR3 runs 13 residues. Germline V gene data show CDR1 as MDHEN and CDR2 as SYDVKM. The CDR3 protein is CASSLPLSYEQYF. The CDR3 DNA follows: TGTGCCAGCAGTTTGCCCCTCTCCTACGAGCAGTACTTC.

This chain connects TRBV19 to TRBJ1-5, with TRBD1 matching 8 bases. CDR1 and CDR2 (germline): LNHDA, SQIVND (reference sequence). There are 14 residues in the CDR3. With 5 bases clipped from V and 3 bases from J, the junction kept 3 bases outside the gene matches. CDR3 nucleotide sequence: TGTGCCAGTAGTGCGGGACAGGACAATCAGCCCCAGCATTTT. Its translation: CASSAGQDNQPQHF.

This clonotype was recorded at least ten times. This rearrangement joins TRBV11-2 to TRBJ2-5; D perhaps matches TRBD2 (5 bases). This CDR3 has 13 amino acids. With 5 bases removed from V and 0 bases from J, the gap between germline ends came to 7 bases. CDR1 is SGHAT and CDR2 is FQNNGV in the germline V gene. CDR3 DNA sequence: TGTGCCAGCAGCCGGGGAGACCAAGAGACCCAGTACTTC. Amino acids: CASSRGDQETQYF.